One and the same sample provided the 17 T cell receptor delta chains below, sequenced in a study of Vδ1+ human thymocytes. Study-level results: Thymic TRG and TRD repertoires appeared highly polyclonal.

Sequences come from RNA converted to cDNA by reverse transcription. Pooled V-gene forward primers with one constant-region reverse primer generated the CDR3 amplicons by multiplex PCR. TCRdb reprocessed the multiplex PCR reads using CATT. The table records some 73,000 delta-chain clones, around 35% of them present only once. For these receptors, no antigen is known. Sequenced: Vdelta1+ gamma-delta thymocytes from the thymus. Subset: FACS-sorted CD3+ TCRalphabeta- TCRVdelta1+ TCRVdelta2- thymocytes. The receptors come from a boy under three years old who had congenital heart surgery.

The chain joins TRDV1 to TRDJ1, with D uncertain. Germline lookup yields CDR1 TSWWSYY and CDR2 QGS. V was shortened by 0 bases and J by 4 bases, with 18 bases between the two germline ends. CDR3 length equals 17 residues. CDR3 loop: CALGELEVRFLHDKLIF. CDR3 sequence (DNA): TGTGCTCTTGGGGAACTAGAGGTAAGGTTTCTTCACGATAAACTCATCTTT.

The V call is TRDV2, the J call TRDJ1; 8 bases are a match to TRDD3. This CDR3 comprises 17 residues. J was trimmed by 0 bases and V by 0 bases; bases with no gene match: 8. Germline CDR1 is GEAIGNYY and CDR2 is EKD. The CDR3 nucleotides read TGTGCCTGTGACACCTTTACTGGGGGTTTTTACACCGATAAACTCATCTTT. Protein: CACDTFTGGFYTDKLIF.

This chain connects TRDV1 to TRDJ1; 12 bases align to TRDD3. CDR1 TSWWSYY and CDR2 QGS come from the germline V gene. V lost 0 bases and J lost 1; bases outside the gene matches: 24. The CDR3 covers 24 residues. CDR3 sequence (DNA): TGTGCTCTTGGGGAACTTTGTCTCCGAAACTGGGGGATACACCTGCCGGTCGGCACCGATAAACTCATCTTT. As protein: CALGELCLRNWGIHLPVGTDKLIF.

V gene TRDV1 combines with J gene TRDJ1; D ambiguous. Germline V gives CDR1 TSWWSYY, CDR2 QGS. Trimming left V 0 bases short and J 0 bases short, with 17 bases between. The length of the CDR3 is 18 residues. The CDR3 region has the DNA TGTGCTCTTGGGGAACTTCGAGGCTTTGGAATGTACACCGATAAACTCATCTTT. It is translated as CALGELRGFGMYTDKLIF.

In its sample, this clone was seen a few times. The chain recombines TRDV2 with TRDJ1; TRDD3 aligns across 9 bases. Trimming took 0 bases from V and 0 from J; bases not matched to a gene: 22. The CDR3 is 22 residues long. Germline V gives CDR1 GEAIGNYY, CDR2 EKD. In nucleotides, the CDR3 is TGTGCCTGTGACACCGGGTACAGATGGGACTGGGGGACCCCCCTATACACCGATAAACTCATCTTT. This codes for CACDTGYRWDWGTPLYTDKLIF.

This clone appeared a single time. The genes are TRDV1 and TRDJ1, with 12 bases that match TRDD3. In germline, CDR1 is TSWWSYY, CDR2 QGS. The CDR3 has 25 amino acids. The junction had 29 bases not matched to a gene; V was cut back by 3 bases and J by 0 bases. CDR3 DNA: TGTGCTCTTGGGGACCCCTTCTACCGTTCGGGACTGGGGGATACCTACACCATGTACACCGATAAACTCATCTTT. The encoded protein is CALGDPFYRSGLGDTYTMYTDKLIF.

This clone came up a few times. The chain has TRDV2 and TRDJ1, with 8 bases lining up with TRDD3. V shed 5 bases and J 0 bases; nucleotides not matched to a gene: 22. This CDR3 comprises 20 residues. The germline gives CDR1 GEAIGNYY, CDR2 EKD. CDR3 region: CACVLSYWGGHTQYTDKLIF. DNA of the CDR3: TGTGCCTGTGTTCTCTCGTACTGGGGGGGACACACTCAGTACACCGATAAACTCATCTTT.

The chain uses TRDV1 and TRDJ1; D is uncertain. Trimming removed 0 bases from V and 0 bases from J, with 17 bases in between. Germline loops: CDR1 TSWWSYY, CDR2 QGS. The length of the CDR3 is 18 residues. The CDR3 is CALGELVRPRVNTDKLIF. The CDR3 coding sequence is TGTGCTCTTGGGGAACTAGTACGTCCCCGGGTGAACACCGATAAACTCATCTTT.

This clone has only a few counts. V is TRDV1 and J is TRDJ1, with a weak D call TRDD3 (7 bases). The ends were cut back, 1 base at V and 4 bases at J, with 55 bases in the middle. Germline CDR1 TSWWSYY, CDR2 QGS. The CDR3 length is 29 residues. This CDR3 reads CALGEPPLVPNSRGDLNQIPQLRVDKLIF. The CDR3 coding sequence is TGTGCTCTTGGGGAACCCCCGCTGGTTCCTAATAGCAGGGGGGATCTAAACCAAATCCCGCAATTGAGGGTCGATAAACTCATCTTT.

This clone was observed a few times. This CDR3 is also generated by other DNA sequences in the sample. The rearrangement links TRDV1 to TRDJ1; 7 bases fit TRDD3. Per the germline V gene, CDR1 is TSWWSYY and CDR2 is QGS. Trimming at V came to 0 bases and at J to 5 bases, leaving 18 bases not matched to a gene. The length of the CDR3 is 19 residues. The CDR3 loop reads CALGELSPGWVGESDKLIF. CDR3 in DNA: TGTGCTCTTGGGGAACTTTCCCCGGGATGGGTGGGGGAGTCTGATAAACTCATCTTT.

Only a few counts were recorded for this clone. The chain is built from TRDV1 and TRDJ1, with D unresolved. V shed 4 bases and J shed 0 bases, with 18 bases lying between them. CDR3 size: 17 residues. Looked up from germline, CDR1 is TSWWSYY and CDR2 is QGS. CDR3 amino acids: CALGALLPVLYTDKLIF. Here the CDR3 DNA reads TGTGCTCTTGGGGCGCTCCTCCCGGTTTTGTACACCGATAAACTCATCTTT.

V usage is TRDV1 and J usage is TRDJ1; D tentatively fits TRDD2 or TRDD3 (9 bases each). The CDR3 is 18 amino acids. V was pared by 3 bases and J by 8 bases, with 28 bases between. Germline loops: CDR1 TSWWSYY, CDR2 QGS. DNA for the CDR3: TGTGCTCTTGGGGAGCCACCTTCCTACTGCTGGGGGATGGACAAACTCATCTTT. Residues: CALGEPPSYCWGMDKLIF.

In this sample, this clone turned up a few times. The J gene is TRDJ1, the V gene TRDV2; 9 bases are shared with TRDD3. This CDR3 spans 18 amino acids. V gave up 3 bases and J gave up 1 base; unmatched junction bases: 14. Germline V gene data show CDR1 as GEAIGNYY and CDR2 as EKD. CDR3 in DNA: TGTGCCTGTGACGGTTTGAGCTGGGGGATCGTTCTCACCGATAAACTCATCTTT. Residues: CACDGLSWGIVLTDKLIF.

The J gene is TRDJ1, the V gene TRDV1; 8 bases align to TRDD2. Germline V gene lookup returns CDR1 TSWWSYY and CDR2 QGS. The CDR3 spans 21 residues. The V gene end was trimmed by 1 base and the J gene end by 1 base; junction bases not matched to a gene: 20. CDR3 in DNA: TGTGCTCTTGGGGAACAGAAGGCCTTCCTATACCTGGGGACCGTCACCGATAAACTCATCTTT. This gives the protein CALGEQKAFLYLGTVTDKLIF.

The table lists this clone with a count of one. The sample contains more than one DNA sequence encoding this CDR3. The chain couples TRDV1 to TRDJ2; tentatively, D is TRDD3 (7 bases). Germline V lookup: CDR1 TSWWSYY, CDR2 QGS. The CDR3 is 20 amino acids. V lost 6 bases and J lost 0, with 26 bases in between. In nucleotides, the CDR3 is TGTGCTCTTGGAGGCGTCCTACGGAGTTGGGGGACCTCTTTGACAGCACAACTCTTCTTT. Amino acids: CALGGVLRSWGTSLTAQLFF.

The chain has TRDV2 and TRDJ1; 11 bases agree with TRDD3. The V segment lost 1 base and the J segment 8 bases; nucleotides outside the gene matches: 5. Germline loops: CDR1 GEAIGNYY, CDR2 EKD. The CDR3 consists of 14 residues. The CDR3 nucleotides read TGTGCCTGTGACACTTACTGGGGGATATGGAAACTCATCTTT. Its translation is CACDTYWGIWKLIF.

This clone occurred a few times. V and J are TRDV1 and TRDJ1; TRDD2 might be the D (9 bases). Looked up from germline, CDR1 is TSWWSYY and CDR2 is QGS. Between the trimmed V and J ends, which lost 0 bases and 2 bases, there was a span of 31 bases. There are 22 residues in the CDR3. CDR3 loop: CALGELSPTFLQILGGTDKLIF. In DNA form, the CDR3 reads TGTGCTCTTGGGGAACTGTCCCCAACCTTCCTACAAATACTGGGGGGAACCGATAAACTCATCTTT.